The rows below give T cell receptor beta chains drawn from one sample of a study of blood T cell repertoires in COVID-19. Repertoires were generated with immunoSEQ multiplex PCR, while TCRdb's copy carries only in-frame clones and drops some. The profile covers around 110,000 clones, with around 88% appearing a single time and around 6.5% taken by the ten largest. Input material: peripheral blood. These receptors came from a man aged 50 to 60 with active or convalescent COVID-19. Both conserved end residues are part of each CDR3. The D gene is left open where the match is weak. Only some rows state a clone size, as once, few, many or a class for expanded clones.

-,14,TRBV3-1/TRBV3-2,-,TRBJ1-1,CASSQAFQGTEAFF,TGTGCCAGCAGCCAAGCCTTTCAGGGCACTGAAGCTTTCTTT
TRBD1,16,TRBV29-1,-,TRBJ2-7,CSVEDRLGTGQVEQYF,TGCAGCGTTGAAGATCGACTCGGGACAGGACAGGTCGAGCAGTACTTC
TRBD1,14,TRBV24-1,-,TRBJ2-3,CATSGTGAEDTQYF,TGTGCCACCAGTGGGACAGGGGCGGAAGATACGCAGTATTTT
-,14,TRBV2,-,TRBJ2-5,CASSEAFRQETQYF,TGTGCCAGCAGTGAAGCTTTCCGGCAAGAGACCCAGTACTTC
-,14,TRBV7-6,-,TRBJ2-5,CASSPRTNQETQYF,TGTGCCAGCAGCCCCCGGACTAACCAAGAGACCCAGTACTTC
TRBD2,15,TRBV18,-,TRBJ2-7,CASSPAAGGEYEQYF,TGTGCCAGCTCACCAGCCGCGGGAGGGGAGTACGAGCAGTACTTC
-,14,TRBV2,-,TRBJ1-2,CASSDRGPNYGYTF,TGTGCCAGCAGTGACAGGGGCCCTAACTATGGCTACACCTTC
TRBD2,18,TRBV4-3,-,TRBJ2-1,CASSQEAKSSGREYEQFF,TGCGCCAGCAGCCAAGAGGCCAAGTCTAGCGGGAGGGAGTATGAGCAGTTCTTC
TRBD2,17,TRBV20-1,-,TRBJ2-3,CSASSIGLAGVTDTQYF,TGCAGTGCTAGTTCTATAGGACTAGCGGGAGTCACAGATACGCAGTATTTT
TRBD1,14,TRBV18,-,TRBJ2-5,CASSPNRGAETQYF,TGTGCCAGCTCACCGAACAGGGGGGCGGAGACCCAGTACTTC
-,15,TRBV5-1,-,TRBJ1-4,CASSSTGTPNEKLFF,TGCGCCAGCAGCTCCACCGGGACACCTAATGAAAAACTGTTTTTT
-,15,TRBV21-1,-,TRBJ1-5,CASRRTGSMSQPQHF,TGTGCCAGCCGCCGGACAGGGAGTATGAGTCAGCCCCAGCATTTT
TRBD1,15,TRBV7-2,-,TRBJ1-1,CASSLSRTGGTEAFF,TGTGCCAGCAGCTTATCTCGGACAGGGGGAACTGAAGCTTTCTTT
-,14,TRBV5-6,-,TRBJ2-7,CASSFPPGAREQYF,TGTGCCAGCAGCTTCCCTCCAGGGGCCCGGGAGCAGTACTTC
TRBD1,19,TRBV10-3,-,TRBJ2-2,CAISFRSGQGTYATGELFF,TGTGCCATCAGTTTTCGTTCGGGACAGGGAACCTACGCCACCGGGGAGCTGTTTTTT
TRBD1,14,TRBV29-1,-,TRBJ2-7,CSVVGTGGPYEQYF,TGCAGCGTGGTGGGGACAGGGGGGCCCTACGAGCAGTACTTC
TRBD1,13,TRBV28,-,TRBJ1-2,CASRTGTGMRYTF,TGTGCCAGCAGGACCGGGACAGGGATGCGCTACACCTTC
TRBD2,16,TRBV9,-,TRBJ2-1,CASSVSGTSGSNEQFF,TGTGCCAGCAGCGTGTCCGGGACTAGCGGGAGCAATGAGCAGTTCTTC
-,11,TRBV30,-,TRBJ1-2,CALREDYGYTF,TGTGCCTTGAGGGAGGACTATGGCTACACCTTC
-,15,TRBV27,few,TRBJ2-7,CASSPPPVRGYEQYF,TGTGCCAGCAGTCCCCCCCCTGTGCGGGGCTACGAGCAGTACTTC
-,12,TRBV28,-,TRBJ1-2,CASSFGGYGYTF,TGTGCCAGCAGTTTCGGGGGCTATGGCTACACCTTC
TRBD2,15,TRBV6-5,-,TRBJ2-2,CASSSREGDIGELFF,TGTGCCAGCAGTTCGAGGGAGGGAGATATCGGGGAGCTGTTTTTT
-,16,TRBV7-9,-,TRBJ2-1,CASSLNPFSSYNEQFF,TGTGCCAGCAGCTTAAATCCCTTTAGCTCCTACAATGAGCAGTTCTTC
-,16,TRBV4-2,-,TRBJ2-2,CASSQEEGAGTGELFF,TGTGCCAGCAGCCAAGAGGAGGGGGCGGGCACCGGGGAGCTGTTTTTT
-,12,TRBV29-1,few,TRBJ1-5,CSVGGQDQPQHF,TGCAGCGTTGGAGGGCAAGATCAGCCCCAGCATTTT
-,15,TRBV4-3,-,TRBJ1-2,CASSSANSPNYGYTF,TGCGCCAGCAGCTCGGCAAACAGCCCGAACTATGGCTACACCTTC
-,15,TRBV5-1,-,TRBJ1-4,CASSLGGTTNEKLFF,TGCGCCAGCAGCTTAGGGGGAACAACTAATGAAAAACTGTTTTTT
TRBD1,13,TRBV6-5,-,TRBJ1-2,CASSTGGGYGYTF,TGTGCCAGCAGCACAGGGGGAGGCTATGGCTACACCTTC
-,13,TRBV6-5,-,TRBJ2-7,CASSLQGGYEQYF,TGTGCCAGCAGTCTCCAGGGTGGCTACGAGCAGTACTTC
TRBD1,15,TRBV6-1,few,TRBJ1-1,CASSEAGEGTGEAFF,TGTGCCAGCAGTGAAGCAGGGGAAGGGACAGGTGAAGCTTTCTTT
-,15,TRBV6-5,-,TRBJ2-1,CASSYEAGIYNEQFF,TGTGCCAGCAGTTACGAGGCTGGCATCTACAATGAGCAGTTCTTC
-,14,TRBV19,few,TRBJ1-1,CASSIWGLNTEAFF,TGTGCCAGTAGTATATGGGGCCTGAACACTGAAGCTTTCTTT
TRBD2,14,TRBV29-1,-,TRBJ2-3,CSVTVTSSTDTQYF,TGCAGCGTTACCGTGACTAGCAGCACAGATACGCAGTATTTT
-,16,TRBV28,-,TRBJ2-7,CASSFGGVDFSYEQYF,TGTGCCAGCAGTTTCGGCGGGGTGGACTTTTCCTACGAGCAGTACTTC
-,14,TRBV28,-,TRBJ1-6,CASSFSSYNSPLHF,TGTGCCAGCAGTTTTTCGAGCTATAATTCACCCCTCCACTTT
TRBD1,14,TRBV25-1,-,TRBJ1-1,CASSSDRGNTEAFF,TGTGCCAGCAGTTCCGACAGGGGGAACACTGAAGCTTTCTTT
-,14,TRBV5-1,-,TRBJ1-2,CASSLEGRGYGYTF,TGCGCCAGCAGCTTGGAGGGTAGGGGCTATGGCTACACCTTC
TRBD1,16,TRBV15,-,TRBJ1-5,CATSRDQMDRVQPQHF,TGTGCCACCAGCAGAGATCAAATGGACAGGGTACAGCCCCAGCATTTT
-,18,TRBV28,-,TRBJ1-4,CASRSTGFKVKTNEKLFF,TGTGCCAGCAGATCTACAGGGTTCAAGGTTAAGACTAATGAAAAACTGTTTTTT
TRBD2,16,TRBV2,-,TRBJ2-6,CASSETGGSGANVLTF,TGTGCCAGCAGTGAGACGGGAGGATCTGGGGCCAACGTCCTGACTTTC
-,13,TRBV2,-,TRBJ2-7,CASSIRQKSEQYF,TGTGCCAGCAGCATAAGACAGAAGTCCGAGCAGTACTTC
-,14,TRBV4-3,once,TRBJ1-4,CASSQDAGVGKLFF,TGCGCCAGCAGCCAAGATGCAGGGGTGGGAAAACTGTTTTTT
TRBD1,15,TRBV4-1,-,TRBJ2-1,CASSQGQGTYNEQFF,TGCGCCAGCAGCCAAGGACAGGGTACTTACAATGAGCAGTTCTTC
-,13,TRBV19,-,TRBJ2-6,CASSLAGANVLTF,TGTGCCAGTAGCCTAGCTGGGGCCAACGTCCTGACTTTC
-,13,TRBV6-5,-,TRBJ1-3,CASRRQVGNTIYF,TGTGCCAGCAGACGACAGGTTGGAAACACCATATATTTT
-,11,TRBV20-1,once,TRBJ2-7,CSARPGNGQYF,TGCAGTGCTAGACCCGGGAACGGGCAGTACTTC
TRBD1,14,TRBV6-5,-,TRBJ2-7,CASSYDRGRAEQYF,TGTGCCAGCAGTTACGACAGGGGGCGCGCCGAGCAGTACTTC
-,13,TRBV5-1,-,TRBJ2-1,CASSPAAYNEQFF,TGCGCCAGCAGCCCTGCGGCCTACAATGAGCAGTTCTTC
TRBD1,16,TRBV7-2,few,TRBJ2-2,CASRPGQGERTGELFF,TGTGCCAGCAGACCAGGACAGGGGGAAAGAACCGGGGAGCTGTTTTTT